Listed below are T cell receptor beta chains from one sample, sequenced in a study of CD8+ T cells in alopecia areata. The repertoire was sequenced with immunoSEQ multiplex PCR; TCRdb's copy has only in-frame clones and lacks some. The sample lists 60,000 to 85,000 clones, over 25% occurring once. The specimen was CD8+ T cells sorted from blood, collected at week 4, from a patient treated with tofacitinib. These receptors were obtained from a human donor with alopecia areata. The CDR3 runs from the conserved cysteine through the conserved F or W. The order of the fields is D gene, clone size, J gene, V gene, CDR3 protein, CDR3 DNA. A D gene is named only where the DNA matches it firmly. Clone size appears in some rows only: once, few, many, or a class for an expanded clone.

TRBD2 . TRBJ2-7 TRBV7-8 CASSPPSGSLYEQYF TGTGCCAGCAGCCCTCCTAGCGGGAGTCTCTACGAGCAGTACTTC
TRBD2 few TRBJ2-4 TRBV7-9 CASSPATSGRVGAKNIQYF TGTGCCAGCAGCCCCGCGACTAGCGGGAGAGTAGGAGCCAAAAACATTCAGTACTTC
. few TRBJ2-1 TRBV29-1 CSVYRESGEQFF TGCAGCGTTTACAGGGAGAGCGGTGAGCAGTTCTTC
. . TRBJ1-4 TRBV7-9 CASTTGGNEKLFF TGTGCCAGCACGACGGGCGGTAATGAAAAACTGTTTTTT
TRBD2 . TRBJ2-3 TRBV7-9 CASSPGLVNTDTQYF TGTGCCAGCAGCCCTGGACTAGTTAATACAGATACGCAGTATTTT
. . TRBJ2-6 TRBV29-1 CSVIARGPSGANVLTF TGCAGCGTGATCGCGCGAGGGCCGTCTGGGGCCAACGTCCTGACTTTC
TRBD1 . TRBJ1-2 TRBV29-1 CSVDGQDESYGYTF TGCAGCGTGGACGGACAGGATGAAAGCTATGGCTACACCTTC
. . TRBJ1-1 TRBV29-1 CSVEKGDTEAFF TGCAGCGTTGAAAAGGGTGACACTGAAGCTTTCTTT
. few TRBJ2-1 TRBV27 CASSAEFNEQFF TGTGCCAGCAGTGCAGAATTCAATGAGCAGTTCTTC
TRBD1 . TRBJ1-1 TRBV29-1 CSVPGTDNTEAFF TGCAGCGTTCCCGGGACAGACAACACTGAAGCTTTCTTT
. . TRBJ1-2 TRBV30 CACPAGAGYGYTF TGTGCCTGCCCCGCGGGGGCGGGATATGGCTACACCTTC
. . TRBJ1-2 TRBV29-1 CSVDWGIGGNYGYTF TGCAGCGTTGACTGGGGTATAGGTGGTAACTATGGCTACACCTTC
. . TRBJ2-6 TRBV7-2 CASSLGGANVLTF TGTGCCAGCAGCTTAGGTGGGGCCAACGTCCTGACTTTC
. . TRBJ1-1 TRBV29-1 CSVVGGNRVGRTEAFF TGCAGCGTCGTGGGGGGGAACAGGGTAGGTCGCACTGAAGCTTTCTTT
TRBD1 . TRBJ2-6 TRBV29-1 CSATGTGAGANVLTF TGCAGCGCAACCGGGACAGGGGCTGGGGCCAACGTCCTGACTTTC
. . TRBJ2-1 TRBV29-1 CSVVAGSGEQFF TGCAGCGTTGTTGCGGGGAGTGGTGAGCAGTTCTTC
TRBD2 . TRBJ2-7 TRBV7-2 CASSPWTSGTYEQYF TGTGCCAGCAGCCCGTGGACTAGCGGGACTTACGAGCAGTACTTC